This T cell receptor (beta chain) was captured by sequencing in a study of blood T cell repertoires in COVID-19 (dated by TCRdb to the early 2020s). The study in broad terms: Samples from collaborators originated in the United States, Italy and Spain and spanned both the acute and convalescent phases of COVID-19. Nearly every sample came with metadata listing a de-identified subject ID, COVID-19 status, age in years and sex. The prospective study material was composed of cDNA or gDNA derived from T cells, B-cell-depleted T cells, or PBMCs. The repertoires were released in a freely available public database intended as a resource for research on the immune response to SARS-CoV-2. Where available, HLA class I and class II types were obtained from metadata supplied by the sample provider rather than from assay-based typing. Samples were obtained from the ongoing ImmuneRACE study (first 160 participants) and from 1,254 subjects provided by 6 global collaborators. Deeply sampled blood TCRbeta repertoires from subjects exposed to, actively infected with, or recovered from COVID-19 were included in the dataset.

TCRbeta CDR3 regions were amplified from genomic DNA by means of the immunoSEQ Assay, a bias-controlled multiplex PCR. Per the source publication's procedure: The number of nucleated cells in each sample was estimated from the amplification of reference gene primers within the assay. Sequence reads were collapsed and filtered to measure the absolute abundance of every unique TCRbeta CDR3 rearrangement. For each sample, productive Simpson clonality was calculated as the square root of Simpson's diversity index across productive rearrangements. TCRdb provides this immuneACCESS table in a form limited to in-frame rearrangements. Some clones are lacking; in checked studies, under half of them reflect an unresolved V gene, and why the rest are absent is not known. V, J and clone size derive from that table, while D and trimming were established from the DNA sequence. In all, the sample holds about 96,000 clones, and around 90% of those were seen once. The ten largest account for 3.5% to 5% of the sample.

One collaborating source in Seattle enrolled patients while the patients were actively infected and followed the patients over time throughout the course of disease. Whole blood was collected in K2EDTA tubes by collaborating institutions according to the institutions' own protocols. For TCRbeta analysis, collaborators shipped samples in one of three forms: frozen whole blood, isolated PBMCs, or DNA extracted from either of those sample types. Paper-wide results and their limitations: Clinical and demographic metadata were provided uncurated, with the amount varying by source and participant.

Concerning this clone: The antigen this receptor binds is unknown. No much larger clone is present one base from it, and per-base qualities are unavailable.

The CDR3 measures 13 amino acids from cysteine to phenylalanine. The kept DNA is CDR3 alone, 39 bases in frame from the first base. The germline V gene encodes CDR1 SGHVS and CDR2 FNYEAQ. V was cut back by 5 bases and J by 8 bases, leaving a gap of 13 bases between them. The sequence derives from a human donor with COVID-19, enrolled during active disease. The donor label of this sample is uncertain. Material: peripheral blood. Here the chain combines TRBV7-6 and TRBJ2-1; the D gene is unclear. The DNA sequence follows: TGTGCCAGCAGCCCATCGGTCGTTGATGAGCAGTTCTTC. Protein translation: CASSPSVVDEQFF. Supplemented by the reference TRBV7-6 and TRBJ2-1 proteins around the CDR3, the complete variable domain is GAGVSQSPRYKVTKRGQDVALRCDPISGHVSLYWYRQALGQGPEFLTYFNYEAQQDKSGLPNDRFSAERPEGSISTLTIQRTEQRDSAMYRCASSPSVVDEQFFGPGTRLTVL.